The 12 T cell receptor beta chains listed next were all sequenced from one sample in a study. TCRdb analysed the RT-PCR reads with MiXCR anew, one entry per CDR3 protein. The table includes 650,000 to 800,000 distinct CDR3 sequences, 13% to 15% detected once. The specimen was memory CD4+ T cells from blood. These receptors all come from a female donor in good health, serving as a healthy control.

This clonotype was counted ten times or more. V usage is TRBV7-2 and J usage is TRBJ2-1, with D possibly TRBD2 on 6 matching bases. This CDR3 has 13 residues. Germline V gives CDR1 SGHTA, CDR2 FQGNSA. The V end lost 7 bases, the J end lost 7 bases, and 14 bases lay between the germline ends. CDR3: CASTTSGDNEQFF. CDR3 coding DNA: TGTGCCAGCACCACGTCGGGGGATAATGAGCAGTTCTTC.

This clonotype was counted ten times or more. The gene calls are TRBV20-1 and TRBJ1-5, with 8 bases that match TRBD1. The V segment lost 3 bases and the J segment 0 bases; nucleotides outside the gene matches: 4. Germline CDR1 is DFQATT and CDR2 is SNEGSKA (reference sequence). This CDR3 region has 15 residues. For the CDR3, the DNA is TGCAGTGCTAGTCTCACAGGGGGTAGCAATCAGCCCCAGCATTTT. Amino acid sequence: CSASLTGGSNQPQHF.

This clonotype was recorded many times. The chain joins TRBV20-1 to TRBJ2-7, with 13 bases that match TRBD2. V was clipped by 5 bases and J by 5 bases; unmatched bases: 15. Germline CDR1 DFQATT, CDR2 SNEGSKA (reference sequence). This CDR3 contains 17 residues. The CDR3 nucleotides read TGCAGTGCTTTCGGACTAGCGGGAGCGGGTTTCTCTAACGAGCAGTACTTC. This sequence encodes CSAFGLAGAGFSNEQYF.

This clonotype was found a few times. V and J are TRBV5-1 and TRBJ2-1, with 13 nucleotides matching TRBD2. Germline CDR1 and CDR2: SGHRS and YFSETQ. This CDR3 has 16 amino acids. The ends lost 7 bases at V and 3 bases at J; junction bases unmatched: 7. This CDR3 is CASRTSGRLSYNEQFF. CDR3 sequence (DNA): TGCGCCAGCCGGACTAGCGGGAGACTCAGCTACAATGAGCAGTTCTTC. Using reference TRBV5-1 and TRBJ2-1 for the parts outside the CDR3, the full variable domain is KAGVTQTPRYLIKTRGQQVTLSCSPISGHRSVSWYQQTPGQGLQFLFEYFSETQRNKGNFPGRFSGRQFSNSRSEMNVSTLELGDSALYLCASRTSGRLSYNEQFFGPGTRLTVL.

The chain has TRBV14 and TRBJ2-1, with TRBD2 matching over 8 bases. Germline loops: CDR1 SGHDN, CDR2 FVKESK. The CDR3 is 16 amino acids. The trim removed 3 bases at V and 7 bases at J, leaving 11 bases unmatched. In DNA form, the CDR3 reads TGTGCCAGCAGCCAGGGCACTAGCGGAGTCCGAAATGAGCAGTTCTTC. Translation: CASSQGTSGVRNEQFF.

This clonotype was recorded many times. The rearrangement links TRBV10-3 to TRBJ2-1; 9 bases match TRBD1. The CDR3 length is 17 residues. CDR1 ENHRY and CDR2 SYGVKD come from the germline V gene. J lost 5 bases, V lost 3 bases, and 11 bases had no gene match. The CDR3 DNA follows: TGTGCCATCAGTGACAGGACAGGGGTTAAGGGAGACAATGAGCAGTTCTTC. Translated: CAISDRTGVKGDNEQFF.

As to this clonotype: A read error may produce the germline difference seen at one junction end. This chain connects TRBV7-2 to TRBJ2-5; D might be TRBD2 (5 bases). Looked up from germline, CDR1 is SGHTA and CDR2 is FQGNSA. This CDR3 has 16 amino acids. CDR3 sequence: CASSSITWAGQETKYF. CDR3 nucleotides: TGTGCCAGCAGCTCCATCACCTGGGCGGGCCAAGAGACCAAGTACTTC.

At least ten counts were recorded for this clonotype. CDR3 nucleotide sequence: TGTGCCAGCAGGAGGACAGGGAGTGACACTGAAGCTTTCTTT. It translates to CASRRTGSDTEAFF. The chain carries TRBV6-6 and TRBJ1-1; 8 nucleotides agree with TRBD1. In germline, CDR1 is MNHNY, CDR2 SVGAGI (reference sequence). The CDR3 has 14 amino acids. The junction had 6 bases not matched to a gene; V was cut back by 6 bases and J by 3 bases.

This clonotype occurred a few times. The rearrangement joins TRBV11-2 to TRBJ2-3; D tentatively fits TRBD1 or TRBD2 (6 bases each). V shed 4 bases and J shed 2 bases, with 19 bases lying between them. Germline V gives CDR1 SGHAT, CDR2 FQNNGV. This CDR3 is built from 17 residues. The CDR3 DNA sequence: TGTGCCAGCAGCTCGGGGGCAGGGGCCTCTGACACAGATACGCAGTATTTT. Translation gives CASSSGAGASDTDTQYF.

A few counts support this clonotype. The V and J genes are TRBV10-3 and TRBJ2-7; no clear D gene. This CDR3 spans 12 amino acids. Deletions cut 6 bases from V and 3 bases from J, with 9 bases between. Germline V gives CDR1 ENHRY, CDR2 SYGVKD. The DNA for the CDR3 is TGTGCCATCAGGTCCACTGGCTACGAGCAGTACTTC. Protein: CAIRSTGYEQYF.

J is TRBJ2-1 and V is TRBV5-1; no definite D call. V was cut by 3 bases and J by 3 bases, with 10 bases left in between. Germline V gene sequence: CDR1 SGHRS, CDR2 YFSETQ. The CDR3 length is 14 residues. DNA for the CDR3: TGCGCCAGCAGCTCCTCAACCTACTACAATGAGCAGTTCTTC. Translation: CASSSSTYYNEQFF.

This clonotype occurred many times. Here the CDR3 reads CASSLDGLSYNEQFF. CDR3 coding DNA: TGCGCCAGCAGCTTGGACGGCCTCTCCTACAATGAGCAGTTCTTC. This chain connects TRBV5-1 to TRBJ2-1, with unresolved D. CDR1 SGHRS and CDR2 YFSETQ come from the germline V gene. The CDR3 sequence is 15 residues long. Trimming cost V 0 bases and J 0 bases, with 7 bases left between them.